One and the same sample provided the 6 T cell receptor beta chains below, sequenced in a study of regulatory T cells in long-lasting Graves disease. Time point defined: newly diagnosed GD, antithyroid drugs for less than 3 months. PBMC RNA served as the TCR library source. The TCR beta library used iRepertoire HTBI primers with Arm-PCR amplification of CDR3. A single record per CDR3 protein comes from TCRdb applying MiXCR to the multiplex PCR reads. The sample lists 300,000 to 450,000 distinct CDR3 sequences; 15% were seen once. The specimen comprised peripheral blood mononuclear cells (PBMCs), sampled at new diagnosis, from a patient treated with antithyroid drugs. The origin of the receptors is a female donor with Graves disease.

This clonotype was recorded at least ten times. CDR3 nucleotides: TGTGCCAGCAGCACGCGACAGGGAGGTCAGAACACTGAAGCTTTCTTT. Its protein product is CASSTRQGGQNTEAFF. This chain uses TRBV11-2 with TRBJ1-1; TRBD1 matches 7 bases. The CDR3 covers 16 residues. The V segment lost 5 bases and the J segment 1 base; nucleotides outside the gene matches: 10. Germline V gene sequence: CDR1 SGHAT, CDR2 FQNNGV.

This clonotype was found many times. V usage is TRBV12-3 or TRBV12-4 and J usage is TRBJ1-3, with TRBD1 matching over 7 bases. CDR3 length: 15 residues. V lost 6 bases and J lost 0; bases outside the gene matches: 5. Written as DNA, the CDR3 is TGTGCCAGCAGCCGGACAGGTTCCTCTGGAAACACCATATATTTT. This gives the protein CASSRTGSSGNTIYF.

This clonotype showed up many times. This sequence joins TRBV12-5 and TRBJ2-2; TRBD2 matches 10 bases. CDR3 length equals 17 residues. CDR1 and CDR2 from the germline V gene are LGHNT and FRNRAP. V shed 7 bases, J shed 1 base, and the junction held 9 bases outside the gene matches. Written as DNA, the CDR3 is TGTGCTAGTGCCCCCGGGCCTAGCGGGGGGAACACCGGGGAGCTGTTTTTT. Translating it yields CASAPGPSGGNTGELFF.

CDR3 sequence: CASSYSGGPGELFF. The CDR3 region has the DNA TGTGCCAGCAGTTACTCTGGGGGCCCCGGGGAGCTGTTTTTT. The gene calls are TRBV6-2 or TRBV6-3 and TRBJ2-2, with D maybe TRBD1 (6 bases). Germline assignment: CDR1 MNHEY and CDR2 SVGEGT. The CDR3 runs 14 residues. With 0 bases removed from V and 6 bases from J, the gap between germline ends came to 8 bases.

This clonotype was seen a handful of times. V gene TRBV19 combines with J gene TRBJ1-1; no clear D gene. Germline V CDR1 and CDR2: LNHDA, SQIVND (reference sequence). This CDR3 has 15 amino acids. V shed 6 bases and J shed 6 bases, with 20 bases lying between them. The CDR3 loop is CASSRHPTAGSEAFF. The CDR3 DNA reads as TGTGCCAGTAGCCGCCACCCGACGGCGGGGTCTGAAGCTTTCTTT.

The genes are TRBV25-1 and TRBJ2-2, with D unclear. V lost 8 bases to trimming and J lost 0 bases, with 10 bases between them. The CDR3 is 14 amino acids. Germline lookup yields CDR1 MGHDK and CDR2 SYGVNS. CDR3: CASRRPTNTGELFF. The CDR3 DNA sequence: TGTGCCAGCCGGCGGCCCACGAACACCGGGGAGCTGTTTTTT.